The present entry profiles one T cell receptor (beta chain) with its context. The CDR3 is 14 amino acids. Trimming removed 3 bases at V and 6 bases at J, with 14 bases between. Looked up from germline, CDR1 is SGHTA and CDR2 is FQGNSA. This sample was included in a study of T cell responses to AZD1222 COVID-19 vaccine. Only in-frame clones appear in the TCRdb table, and some are missing; sequencing was by immunoSEQ multiplex PCR. In the table there are some 170,000 clones, about 93% of which are singletons. This sequence originates from an adult who received the MenACWY meningococcal vaccine as a control. The V gene is TRBV7-2, the J gene TRBJ1-1; no firm D call. This specimen consisted of peripheral blood, obtained 28 days after the second dose of the MenACWY control vaccine. CDR3 in DNA: TGTGCCAGCAGCTTGTGGACGGCCAGGTCTGAAGCTTTCTTT. It translates to CASSLWTARSEAFF.